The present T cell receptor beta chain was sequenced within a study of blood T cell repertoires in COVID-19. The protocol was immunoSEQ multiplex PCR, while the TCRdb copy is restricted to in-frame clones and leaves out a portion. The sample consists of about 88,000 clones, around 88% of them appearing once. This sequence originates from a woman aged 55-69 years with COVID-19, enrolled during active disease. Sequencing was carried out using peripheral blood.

CDR3 DNA: TGTGCCAGCAGCTTAATCTTAGGAAACACCATATATTTT. It specifies CASSLILGNTIYF. This chain links TRBV7-2 with TRBJ1-3, with D hard to call. From germline, CDR1 is SGHTA and CDR2 FQGNSA. The CDR3 has 13 amino acids. Trimming removed 2 bases at V and 4 bases at J, with 6 bases between. Based on the CDR3 plus reference TRBV7-2 and TRBJ1-3, the full variable domain is GAGVSQSPSNKVTEKGKDVELRCDPISGHTALYWYRQSLGQGLEFLIYFQGNSAPDKSGLPSDRFSAERTGGSVSTLTIQRTQQEDSAVYLCASSLILGNTIYFGEGSWLTVV.